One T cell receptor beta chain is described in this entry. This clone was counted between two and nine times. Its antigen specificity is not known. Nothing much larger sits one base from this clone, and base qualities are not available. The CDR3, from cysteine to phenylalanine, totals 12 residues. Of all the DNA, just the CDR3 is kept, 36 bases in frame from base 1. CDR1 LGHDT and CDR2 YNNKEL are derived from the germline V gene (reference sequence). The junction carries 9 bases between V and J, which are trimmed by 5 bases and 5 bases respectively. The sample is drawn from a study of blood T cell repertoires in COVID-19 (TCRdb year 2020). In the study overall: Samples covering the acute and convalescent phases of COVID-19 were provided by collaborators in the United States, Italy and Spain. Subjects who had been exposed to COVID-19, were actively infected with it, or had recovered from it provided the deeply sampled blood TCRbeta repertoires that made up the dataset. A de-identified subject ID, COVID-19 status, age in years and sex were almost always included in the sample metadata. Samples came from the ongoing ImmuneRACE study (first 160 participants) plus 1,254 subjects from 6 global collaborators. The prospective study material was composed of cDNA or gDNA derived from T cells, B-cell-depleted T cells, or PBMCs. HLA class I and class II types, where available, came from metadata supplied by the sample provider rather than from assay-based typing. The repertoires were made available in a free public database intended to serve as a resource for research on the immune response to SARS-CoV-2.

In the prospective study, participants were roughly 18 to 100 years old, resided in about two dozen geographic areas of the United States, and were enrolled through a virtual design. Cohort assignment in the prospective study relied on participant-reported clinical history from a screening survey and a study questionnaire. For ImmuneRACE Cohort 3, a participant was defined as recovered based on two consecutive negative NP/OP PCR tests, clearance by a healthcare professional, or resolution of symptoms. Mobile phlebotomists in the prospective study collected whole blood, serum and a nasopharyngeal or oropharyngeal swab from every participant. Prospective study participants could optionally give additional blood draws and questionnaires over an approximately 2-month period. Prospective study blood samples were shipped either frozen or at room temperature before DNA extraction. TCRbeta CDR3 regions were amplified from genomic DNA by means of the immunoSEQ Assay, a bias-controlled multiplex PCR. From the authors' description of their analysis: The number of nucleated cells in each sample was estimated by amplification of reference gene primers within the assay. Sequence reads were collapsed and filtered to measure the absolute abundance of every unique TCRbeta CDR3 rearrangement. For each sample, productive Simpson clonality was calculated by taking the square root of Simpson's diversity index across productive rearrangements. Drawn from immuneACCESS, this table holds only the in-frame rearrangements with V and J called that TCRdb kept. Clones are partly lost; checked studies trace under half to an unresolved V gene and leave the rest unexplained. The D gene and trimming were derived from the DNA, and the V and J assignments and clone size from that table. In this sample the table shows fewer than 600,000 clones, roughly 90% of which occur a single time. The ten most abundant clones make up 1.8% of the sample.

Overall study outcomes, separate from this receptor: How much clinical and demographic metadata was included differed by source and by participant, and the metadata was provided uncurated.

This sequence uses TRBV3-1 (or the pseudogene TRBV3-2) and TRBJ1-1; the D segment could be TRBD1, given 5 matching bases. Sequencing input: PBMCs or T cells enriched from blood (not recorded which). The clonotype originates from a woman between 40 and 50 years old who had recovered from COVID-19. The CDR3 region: CASSYRFTEAFF. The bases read TGTGCCAGCAGCTACAGGTTTACTGAAGCTTTCTTT.